This entry describes one T cell receptor (beta chain). Methods used by the authors: Reference gene primers were amplified, and this amplification served to estimate nucleated cell counts. The data were produced by immunoSEQ multiplex PCR, yet TCRdb's version contains in-frame clones alone and is incomplete. V, J and clone size were drawn from that table, and D and trimming were deduced from the DNA. Of about 440,000 clones listed, 70% to 90% are singletons. The data originate from a study of blood T cell repertoires in COVID-19. Study overall: The study drew acute and convalescent COVID-19 samples from the United States, Italy and Spain. Sources were T cells, B-cell-depleted T cells, or PBMCs; the material itself was cDNA or gDNA.

Germline assignment: CDR1 MNHEY and CDR2 SMNVEV (reference sequence). The CDR3 is 13 amino acids. V was clipped by 4 bases and J by 5 bases, with 10 bases between them. Enrolled through a virtual design, the participants were between 18 and 89 years of age and came from some 26 US areas. The receptor's source is a woman aged 18-35 years with acute COVID-19. V gene TRBV27 combines with J gene TRBJ2-3; no clear D. The sample comprised PBMCs or T cells enriched from blood (not recorded which). The DNA of the CDR3 is TGTGCCAGCAGTTCTCTGTCGGGAGATACGCAGTATTTT. This sequence encodes CASSSLSGDTQYF.